This T cell receptor (beta chain) originates from a study of blood T cell repertoires in COVID-19. Produced via immunoSEQ multiplex PCR; TCRdb's table is partial and in-frame only. Here the sample spans 100,000 or so clones, 80% being singletons. Between the trimmed V and J ends, which lost 0 bases and 1 base, there was a span of 10 bases. Germline V gives CDR1 SGHRS, CDR2 YFSETQ. This CDR3 contains 15 residues. The rearrangement joins TRBV5-1 to TRBJ1-1, with D unclear. The sequencing sample was made of peripheral blood. The origin of this receptor is a woman aged 70-85 years with acute or convalescent COVID-19. The CDR3 sequence: CASSLELAKNTEAFF. The CDR3 DNA follows: TGCGCCAGCAGCTTGGAGTTGGCAAAGAACACTGAAGCTTTCTTT.